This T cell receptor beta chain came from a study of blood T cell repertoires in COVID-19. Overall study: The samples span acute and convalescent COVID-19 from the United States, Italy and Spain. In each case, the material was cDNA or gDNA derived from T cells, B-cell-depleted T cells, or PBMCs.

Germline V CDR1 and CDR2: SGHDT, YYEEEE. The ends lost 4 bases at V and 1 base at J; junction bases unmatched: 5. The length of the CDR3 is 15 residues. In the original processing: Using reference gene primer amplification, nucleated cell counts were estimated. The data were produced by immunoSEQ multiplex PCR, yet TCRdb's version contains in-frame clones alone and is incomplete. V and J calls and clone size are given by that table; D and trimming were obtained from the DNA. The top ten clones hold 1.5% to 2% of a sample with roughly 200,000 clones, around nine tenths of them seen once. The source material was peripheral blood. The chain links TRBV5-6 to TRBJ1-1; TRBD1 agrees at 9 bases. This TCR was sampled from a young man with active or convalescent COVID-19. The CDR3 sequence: CASSRGTGRNTEAFF. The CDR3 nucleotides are TGTGCCAGCAGCCGAGGGACAGGGCGGAACACTGAAGCTTTCTTT. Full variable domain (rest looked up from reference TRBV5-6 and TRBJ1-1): DAGVTQSPTHLIKTRGQQVTLRCSPKSGHDTVSWYQQALGQGPQFIFQYYEEEERQRGNFPDRFSGHQFPNYSSELNVNALLLGDSALYLCASSRGTGRNTEAFFGQGTRLTVV.